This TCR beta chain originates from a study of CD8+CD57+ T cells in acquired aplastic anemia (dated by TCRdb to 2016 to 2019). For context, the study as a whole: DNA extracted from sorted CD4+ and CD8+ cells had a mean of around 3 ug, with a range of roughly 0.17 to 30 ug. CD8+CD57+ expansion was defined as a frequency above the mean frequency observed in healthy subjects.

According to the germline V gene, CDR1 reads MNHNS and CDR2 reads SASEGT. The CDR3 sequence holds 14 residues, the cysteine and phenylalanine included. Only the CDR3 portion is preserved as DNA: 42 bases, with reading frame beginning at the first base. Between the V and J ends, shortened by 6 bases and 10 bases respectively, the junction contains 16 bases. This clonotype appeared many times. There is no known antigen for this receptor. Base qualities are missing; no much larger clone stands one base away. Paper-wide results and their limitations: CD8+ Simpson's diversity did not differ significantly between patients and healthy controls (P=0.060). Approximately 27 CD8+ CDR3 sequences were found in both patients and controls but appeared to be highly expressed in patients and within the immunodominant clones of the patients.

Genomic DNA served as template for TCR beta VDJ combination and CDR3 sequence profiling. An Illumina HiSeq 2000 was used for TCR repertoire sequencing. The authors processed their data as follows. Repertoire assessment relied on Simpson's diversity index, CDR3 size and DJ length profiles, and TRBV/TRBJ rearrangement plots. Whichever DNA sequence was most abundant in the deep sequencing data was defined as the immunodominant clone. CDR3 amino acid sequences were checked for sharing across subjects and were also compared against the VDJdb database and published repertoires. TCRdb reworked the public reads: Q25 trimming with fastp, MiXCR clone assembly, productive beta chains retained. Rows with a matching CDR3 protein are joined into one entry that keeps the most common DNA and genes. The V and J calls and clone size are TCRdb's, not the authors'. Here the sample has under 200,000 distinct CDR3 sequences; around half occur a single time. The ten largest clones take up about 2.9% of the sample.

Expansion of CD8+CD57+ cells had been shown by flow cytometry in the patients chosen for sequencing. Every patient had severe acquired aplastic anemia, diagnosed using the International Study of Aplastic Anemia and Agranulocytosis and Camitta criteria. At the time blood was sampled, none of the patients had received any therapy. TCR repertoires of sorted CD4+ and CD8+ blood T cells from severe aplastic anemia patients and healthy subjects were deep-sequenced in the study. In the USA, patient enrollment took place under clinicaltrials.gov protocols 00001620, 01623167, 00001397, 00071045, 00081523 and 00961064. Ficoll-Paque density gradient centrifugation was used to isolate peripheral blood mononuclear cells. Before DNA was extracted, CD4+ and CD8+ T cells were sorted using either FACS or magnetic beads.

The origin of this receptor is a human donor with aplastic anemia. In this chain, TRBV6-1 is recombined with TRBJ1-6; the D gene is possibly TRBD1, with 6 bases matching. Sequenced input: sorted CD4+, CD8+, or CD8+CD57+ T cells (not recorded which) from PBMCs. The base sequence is TGTGCCAGCAGATCGACAGGCGATGGATCACCCCTCCACTTT. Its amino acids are CASRSTGDGSPLHF.